In its sample, the clone carrying this TCR beta chain was seen a few times. Its antigen is as yet unknown. This sample stems from a study of CD8 T cells in ankylosing spondylitis. CDR1 is SEHNR, CDR2 FQNEAQ, per germline (reference sequence). The CDR3 extends over 16 amino acids. Trimming took 7 bases from V and 0 from J, leaving 17 bases between them. Findings and caveats of the study: Relatively rare in peripheral blood, disease-linked clones were also CD8+.

TCRdb analysed the 5' RACE reads with MiXCR anew, one entry per CDR3 protein. The sample yields about 140,000 distinct CDR3 sequences, about 32% seen once. The origin of this receptor is a male donor with ankylosing spondylitis. The chain couples TRBV7-9 to TRBJ2-3; a possible D gene is TRBD2 (5 bases). Input material: synovial fluid, either unsorted or a sorted T cell fraction (not recorded which). CDR3 in amino acids: CASTVGVSTSTDTQYF. CDR3 nucleotides: TGTGCCAGCACCGTCGGGGTCTCTACTAGCACAGATACGCAGTATTTT.